Below are 17 T cell receptor beta chains sequenced from a single sample in a study of spatial heterogeneity in lung cancer. The time point is: sample taken at primary tumor resection. Unsorted whole RNA from tumor, nontumor lung or frozen PBMC underwent sequencing. TCRdb reprocessed the 5' RACE reads via MiXCR and lists one record per CDR3 protein. The data show tens of thousands of distinct CDR3 sequences, 9.5% to 15% seen once. The sequencing used PBMCs, collected at surgery. All receptors come from a male donor with early-stage non-small cell lung cancer.

This clonotype was counted at least ten times. The rearrangement joins TRBV9 to TRBJ1-2; a weak D match, TRBD1 (5 bases). The V and J ends lost 4 bases and 4 bases respectively, with 17 bases between them. The CDR3 runs 15 residues. The germline CDR1 and CDR2 sequences are SGDLS and YYNGEE. CDR3 DNA sequence: TGTGCCAGCAGCCCCCCGACAGAGTTGGCCTATGGCTACACCTTC. Translated, it gives CASSPPTELAYGYTF.

This clonotype showed up just a few times. The rearrangement links TRBV11-1 to TRBJ1-1; D ambiguous. V was trimmed by 3 bases and J by 4 bases, leaving 12 bases between them. The length of the CDR3 is 14 residues. Germline V gives CDR1 SGHAT, CDR2 FQDESV (reference sequence). CDR3 sequence reads: CASSFGKSTTEAFF. The DNA for the CDR3 is TGTGCCAGCAGCTTCGGGAAAAGTACCACTGAAGCTTTCTTT.

The chain links TRBV24-1 to TRBJ1-1; TRBD1 aligns across 11 bases. The germline gives CDR1 KGHDR, CDR2 SFDVKD. V was clipped by 12 bases and J by 4 bases; unmatched bases: 6. There are 13 residues in the CDR3. The CDR3 DNA reads as TGTGCCGTCGGACAGGGGGCATTCACTGAAGCTTTCTTT. Its protein product is CAVGQGAFTEAFF.

V and J are TRBV28 and TRBJ2-6, with 8 bases matching TRBD1. J gave up 1 base and V 6 bases, and 8 bases lay outside the gene matches. The CDR3 extends over 17 amino acids. In germline, CDR1 is MDHEN, CDR2 SYDVKM. CDR3 residues: CASSSGTGLSGANVLTF. The CDR3 DNA sequence: TGTGCCAGCAGCTCCGGGACAGGCCTTTCTGGGGCCAACGTCCTGACTTTC.

This clonotype was counted ten times or more. V usage is TRBV6-2 or TRBV6-3 and J usage is TRBJ2-1, with D maybe TRBD2 (5 bases). Germline V gives CDR1 MNHEY, CDR2 SVGEGT. This CDR3 comprises 14 residues. V dropped 5 bases and J dropped 2 bases, with 10 bases sitting between them. In DNA, the CDR3 is TGTGCCAGCAGTGGGGAGAAGGCCTACAATGAGCAGTTCTTC. It yields the protein CASSGEKAYNEQFF.

This clonotype occurred a few times. J is TRBJ2-2 and V is TRBV10-3, with D tentatively TRBD2 (5 bases). This CDR3 comprises 12 residues. V dropped 7 bases and J dropped 6 bases, with 9 bases sitting between them. In germline, CDR1 is ENHRY, CDR2 SYGVKD. In nucleotides, the CDR3 is TGTGCCATCACCACTAGTTCCGGGGAGCTGTTTTTT. Its translation: CAITTSSGELFF.

A remark on this clonotype: An end of the junction does not agree with germline; a read error may underlie this. The chain links TRBV6-1 to TRBJ1-2, with D hard to call. Germline V gene data show CDR1 as MNHNS and CDR2 as SASEGT. The CDR3 spans 14 residues. The CDR3 protein is CVSSDGEVIYGYTF. CDR3 coding DNA: TGTGTCAGCAGTGACGGGGAGGTTATCTATGGCTACACCTTC.

The chain is built from TRBV29-1 and TRBJ1-2, with 7 positions matching TRBD1. The CDR3 covers 13 residues. CDR1 is SQVTM and CDR2 is ANQGSEA in the germline V gene. Germline trimming cut 5 bases from V and 1 base from J; bases unmatched to any gene: 4. CDR3 residues: CSVRQGNNYGYTF. For the CDR3, the DNA is TGCAGCGTTCGACAGGGTAATAACTATGGCTACACCTTC.

This clonotype was counted between two and nine times. The chain joins TRBV29-1 to TRBJ2-3; no clear D. V shed 1 base and J shed 3 bases, with 8 bases lying between them. Germline V gives CDR1 SQVTM, CDR2 ANQGSEA. There are 13 residues in the CDR3. The CDR3 DNA is TGCAGCGTTGAAGGTGGGCAGACAGATACGCAGTATTTT. Its translation: CSVEGGQTDTQYF.

This clonotype was seen a handful of times. The chain joins TRBV12-3 or TRBV12-4 to TRBJ2-5; TRBD1 is a possible D gene (6 bases). The V and J ends lost 10 bases and 5 bases respectively, with 20 bases between them. There are 14 residues in the CDR3. The CDR3 DNA reads TGTGCCATCTCCCGGGACACCCGACAGGAGACCCAGTACTTC. Encoded protein: CAISRDTRQETQYF.

The V and J genes are TRBV19 and TRBJ1-2, with D unresolved. The V end was cut by 3 bases, the J end by 3 bases, with 8 bases between. The germline CDR1 and CDR2 sequences are LNHDA and SQIVND (reference sequence). The CDR3 totals 13 residues. The CDR3 DNA reads as TGTGCCAGTAGTATCAACAGCTACTATGGCTACACCTTC. It codes for CASSINSYYGYTF.

V and J are TRBV6-5 and TRBJ2-3; a weak D match, TRBD2 (5 bases). Germline V gene data show CDR1 as MNHEY and CDR2 as SVGAGI. The CDR3 has 17 residues. Deletions cut 2 bases from V and 1 base from J, with 16 bases between. The CDR3 loop is CASSYKRGPAGTDTQYF. CDR3 nucleotides: TGTGCCAGCAGTTACAAAAGAGGACCAGCGGGCACAGATACGCAGTATTTT.

This clonotype was seen only a few times. The V gene is TRBV20-1, the J gene TRBJ2-3; TRBD1 matches 9 bases. Germline V gene lookup returns CDR1 DFQATT and CDR2 SNEGSKA (reference sequence). This CDR3 is built from 12 residues. Unmatched junction bases numbered 2, after V lost 5 bases and J lost 5 bases. The CDR3 region has the DNA TGCAGTGCTCGGGACAGGGAAGATACGCAGTATTTT. Its protein product is CSARDREDTQYF.

This clonotype appeared many times. This chain uses TRBV7-9 with TRBJ2-1; no reliable D call. The germline CDR1 and CDR2 sequences are SEHNR and FQNEAQ (reference sequence). Trimming removed 4 bases at V and 3 bases at J, with 10 bases between. There are 14 residues in the CDR3. The CDR3 bases are TGTGCCAGCAGCTCAGCGCAAGTCTACAATGAGCAGTTCTTC. This sequence encodes CASSSAQVYNEQFF.

This clonotype was observed a handful of times. The gene calls are TRBV4-3 and TRBJ2-5, with 10 bases lining up with TRBD2. Germline V gives CDR1 LGHNA, CDR2 YSLEER. The CDR3 length is 17 residues. Trimming took 0 bases from V and 3 from J; bases not matched to a gene: 7. The CDR3, as DNA: TGCGCCAGCAGCCAAGATCTGCGGCTAGCGGGAGAAGAGACCCAGTACTTC. It is translated as CASSQDLRLAGEETQYF.

The J gene is TRBJ2-3, the V gene TRBV7-3, with D possibly matching TRBD1 (6 bases). This CDR3 has 17 amino acids. From germline, CDR1 is SGHTA and CDR2 FQGTGA. V shed 5 bases and J shed 1 base, with 19 bases lying between them. The CDR3 DNA sequence: TGTGCCAGCAGCCAGAATGCACCAGGGGTGGGCACAGATACGCAGTATTTT. Amino acids: CASSQNAPGVGTDTQYF.

The J gene is TRBJ2-5, the V gene TRBV5-1; D unclear. Per germline, CDR1 SGHRS and CDR2 YFSETQ. Trimming cost V 1 base and J 3 bases, with 7 bases left between them. The CDR3 is made up of 13 amino acids. The CDR3 loop reads CASSLKAEETQYF. The CDR3 nucleotides are TGCGCCAGCAGCTTGAAAGCAGAAGAGACCCAGTACTTC.